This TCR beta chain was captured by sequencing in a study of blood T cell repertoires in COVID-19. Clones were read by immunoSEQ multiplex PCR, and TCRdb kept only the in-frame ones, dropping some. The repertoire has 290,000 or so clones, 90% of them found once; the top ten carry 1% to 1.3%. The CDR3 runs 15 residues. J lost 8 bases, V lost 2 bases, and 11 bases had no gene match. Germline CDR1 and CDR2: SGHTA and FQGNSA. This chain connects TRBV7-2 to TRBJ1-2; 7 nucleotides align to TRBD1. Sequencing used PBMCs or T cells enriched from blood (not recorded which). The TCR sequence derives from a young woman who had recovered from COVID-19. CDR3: CASSLSLRQGDGYTF. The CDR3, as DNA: TGTGCCAGCAGCTTATCCCTACGACAGGGTGACGGCTACACCTTC.